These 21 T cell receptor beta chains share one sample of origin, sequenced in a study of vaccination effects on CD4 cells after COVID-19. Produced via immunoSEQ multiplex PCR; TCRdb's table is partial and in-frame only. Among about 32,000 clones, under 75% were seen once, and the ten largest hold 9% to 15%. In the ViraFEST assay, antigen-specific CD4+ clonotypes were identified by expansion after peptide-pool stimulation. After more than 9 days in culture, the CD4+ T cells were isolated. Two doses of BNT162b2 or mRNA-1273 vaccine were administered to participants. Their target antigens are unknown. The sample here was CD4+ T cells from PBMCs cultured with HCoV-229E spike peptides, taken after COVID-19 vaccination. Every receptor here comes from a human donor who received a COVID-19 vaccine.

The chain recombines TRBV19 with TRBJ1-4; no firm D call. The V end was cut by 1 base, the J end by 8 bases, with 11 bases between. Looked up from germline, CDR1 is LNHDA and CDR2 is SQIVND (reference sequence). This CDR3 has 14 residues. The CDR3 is CASSIAFASEKLFF. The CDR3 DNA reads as TGTGCCAGTAGTATAGCTTTTGCGTCGGAAAAACTGTTTTTT. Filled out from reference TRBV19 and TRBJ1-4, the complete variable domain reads DGGITQSPKYLFRKEGQNVTLSCEQNLNHDAMYWYRQDPGQGLRLIYYSQIVNDFQKGDIAEGYSVSREKKESFPLTVTSAQKNPTAFYLCASSIAFASEKLFFGSGTQLSVL.

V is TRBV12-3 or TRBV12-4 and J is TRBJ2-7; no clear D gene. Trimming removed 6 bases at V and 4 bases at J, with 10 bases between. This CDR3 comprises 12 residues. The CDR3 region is CASRFAEYEQYF. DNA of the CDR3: TGTGCCAGCAGGTTCGCCGAATACGAGCAGTACTTC.

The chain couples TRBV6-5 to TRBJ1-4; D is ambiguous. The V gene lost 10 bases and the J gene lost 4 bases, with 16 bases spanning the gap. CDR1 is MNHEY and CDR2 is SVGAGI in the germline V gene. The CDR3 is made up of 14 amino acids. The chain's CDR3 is CATTKRSLNEKLFF. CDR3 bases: TGTGCCACCACAAAGAGAAGCCTTAATGAAAAACTGTTTTTT.

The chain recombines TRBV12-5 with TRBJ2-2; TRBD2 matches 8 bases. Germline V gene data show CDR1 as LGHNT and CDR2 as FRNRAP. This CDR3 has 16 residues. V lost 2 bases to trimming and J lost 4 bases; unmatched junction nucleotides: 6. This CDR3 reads CASGLRLAGSTGELFF. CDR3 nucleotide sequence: TGTGCTAGTGGTTTGAGGTTAGCGGGGAGCACCGGGGAGCTGTTTTTT.

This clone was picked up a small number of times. For the CDR3, the DNA is TGTGCCAGCAGTTCCACCGGGACAGGGGCCACTGAAGCTTTCTTT. This codes for CASSSTGTGATEAFF. The chain employs TRBV28 and TRBJ1-1; TRBD1 agrees at 10 bases. Germline V gene lookup returns CDR1 MDHEN and CDR2 SYDVKM. This CDR3 is 15 amino acids long. Trimming removed 4 bases from V and 4 bases from J; junction bases left unmatched: 6.

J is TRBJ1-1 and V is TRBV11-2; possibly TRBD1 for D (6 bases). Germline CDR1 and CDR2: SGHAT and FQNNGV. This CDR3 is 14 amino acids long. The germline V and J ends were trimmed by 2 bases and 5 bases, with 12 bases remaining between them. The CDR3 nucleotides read TGTGCCAGCAGCTTATTAGGGGGAGGGACTGAAGCTTTCTTT. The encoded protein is CASSLLGGGTEAFF.

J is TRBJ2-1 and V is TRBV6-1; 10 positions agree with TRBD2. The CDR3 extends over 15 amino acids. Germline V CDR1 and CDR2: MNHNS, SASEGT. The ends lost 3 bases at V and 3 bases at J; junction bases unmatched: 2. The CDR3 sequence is CASSETSGLYNEQFF. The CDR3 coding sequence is TGTGCCAGCAGTGAGACTAGCGGGCTCTACAATGAGCAGTTCTTC.

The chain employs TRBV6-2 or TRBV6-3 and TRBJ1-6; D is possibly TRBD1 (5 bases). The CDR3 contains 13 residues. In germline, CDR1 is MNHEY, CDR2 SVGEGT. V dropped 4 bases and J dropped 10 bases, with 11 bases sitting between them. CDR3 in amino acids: CASSSDSRSPLHF. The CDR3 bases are TGTGCCAGCAGTTCTGACAGTCGGTCACCCCTCCACTTT.

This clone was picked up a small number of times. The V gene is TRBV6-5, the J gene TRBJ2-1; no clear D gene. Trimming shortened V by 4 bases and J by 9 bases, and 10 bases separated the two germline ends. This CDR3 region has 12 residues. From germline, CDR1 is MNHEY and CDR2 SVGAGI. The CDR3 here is CASSSVGGEQFF. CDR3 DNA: TGTGCCAGCAGTTCAGTCGGTGGTGAGCAGTTCTTC.

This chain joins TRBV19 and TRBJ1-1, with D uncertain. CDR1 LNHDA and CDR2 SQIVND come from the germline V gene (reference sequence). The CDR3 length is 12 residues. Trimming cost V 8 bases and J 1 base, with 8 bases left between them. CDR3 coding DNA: TGTGCCAGTTGGGGTTGGAACACTGAAGCTTTCTTT. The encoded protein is CASWGWNTEAFF.

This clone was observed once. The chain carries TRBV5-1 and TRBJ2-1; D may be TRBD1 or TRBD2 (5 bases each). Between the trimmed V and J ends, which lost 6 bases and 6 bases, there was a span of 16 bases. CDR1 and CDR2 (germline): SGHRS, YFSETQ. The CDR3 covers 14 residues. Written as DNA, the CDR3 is TGCGCCAGCACGGCCGAGGGACCGAGCAATGAGCAGTTCTTC. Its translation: CASTAEGPSNEQFF. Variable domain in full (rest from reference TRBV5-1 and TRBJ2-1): KAGVTQTPRYLIKTRGQQVTLSCSPISGHRSVSWYQQTPGQGLQFLFEYFSETQRNKGNFPGRFSGRQFSNSRSEMNVSTLELGDSALYLCASTAEGPSNEQFFGPGTRLTVL.

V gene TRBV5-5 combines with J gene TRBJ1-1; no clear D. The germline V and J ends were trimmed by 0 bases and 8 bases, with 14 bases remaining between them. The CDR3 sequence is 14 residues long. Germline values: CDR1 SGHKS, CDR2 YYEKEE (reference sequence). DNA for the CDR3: TGTGCCAGCAGCTTGGGCAGATCCGAGAGGGAAGCTTTCTTT. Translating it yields CASSLGRSEREAFF.

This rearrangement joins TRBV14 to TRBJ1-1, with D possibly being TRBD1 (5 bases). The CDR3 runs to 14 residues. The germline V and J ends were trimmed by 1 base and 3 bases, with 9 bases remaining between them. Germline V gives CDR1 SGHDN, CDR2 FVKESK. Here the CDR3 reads CASSQVRGDTEAFF. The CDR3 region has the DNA TGTGCCAGCAGCCAAGTTCGGGGGGACACTGAAGCTTTCTTT.

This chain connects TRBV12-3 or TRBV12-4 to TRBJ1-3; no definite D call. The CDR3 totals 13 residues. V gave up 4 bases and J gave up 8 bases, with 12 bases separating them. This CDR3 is CASSYRRRDTIYF. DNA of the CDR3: TGTGCCAGCAGTTATCGTCGTCGGGACACCATATATTTT.

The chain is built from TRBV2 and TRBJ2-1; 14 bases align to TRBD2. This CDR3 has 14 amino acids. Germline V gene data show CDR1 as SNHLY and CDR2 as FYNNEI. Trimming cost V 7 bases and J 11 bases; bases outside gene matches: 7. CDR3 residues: CASKDGTSGSQQFF. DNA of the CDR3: TGTGCCAGCAAGGATGGGACTAGCGGGAGTCAGCAGTTCTTC.

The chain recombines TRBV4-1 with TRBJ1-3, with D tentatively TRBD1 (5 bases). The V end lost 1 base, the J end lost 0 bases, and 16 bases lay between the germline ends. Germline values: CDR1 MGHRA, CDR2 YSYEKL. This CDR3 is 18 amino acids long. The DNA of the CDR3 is TGCGCCAGCAGCCAAGGATCGGGACGATTACCCTCTGGAAACACCATATATTTT. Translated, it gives CASSQGSGRLPSGNTIYF.

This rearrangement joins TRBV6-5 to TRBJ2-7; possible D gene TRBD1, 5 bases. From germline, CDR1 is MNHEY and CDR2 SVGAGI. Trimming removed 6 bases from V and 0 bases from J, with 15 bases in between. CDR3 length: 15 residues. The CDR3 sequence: CASRPGALSSYEQYF. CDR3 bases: TGTGCCAGCAGGCCTGGGGCGTTAAGCTCCTACGAGCAGTACTTC.

This CDR3 reads CASSLLAGYSNEQFF. The CDR3 DNA is TGTGCCAGCAGCTTACTAGCGGGGTATTCCAATGAGCAGTTCTTC. This chain connects TRBV13 to TRBJ2-1; 9 bases map to TRBD2. The CDR3 length is 15 residues. CDR1 and CDR2 from the germline V gene are PRHDT and FYEKMQ (reference sequence). The V and J ends lost 2 bases and 6 bases, in that order; junction bases with no gene match: 5.

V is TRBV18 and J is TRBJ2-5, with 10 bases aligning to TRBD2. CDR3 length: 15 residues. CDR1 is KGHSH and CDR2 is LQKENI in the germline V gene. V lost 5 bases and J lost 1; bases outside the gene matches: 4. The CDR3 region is CASSNTSGVQETQYF. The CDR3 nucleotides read TGTGCCAGCTCAAATACTAGCGGGGTCCAAGAGACCCAGTACTTC.

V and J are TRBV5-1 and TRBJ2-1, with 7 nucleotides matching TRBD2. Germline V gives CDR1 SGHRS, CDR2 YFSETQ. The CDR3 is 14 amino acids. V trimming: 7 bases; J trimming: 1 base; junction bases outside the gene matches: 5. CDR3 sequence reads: CASASGTSYNEQFF. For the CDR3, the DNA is TGCGCCAGCGCTAGCGGTACTTCCTACAATGAGCAGTTCTTC.

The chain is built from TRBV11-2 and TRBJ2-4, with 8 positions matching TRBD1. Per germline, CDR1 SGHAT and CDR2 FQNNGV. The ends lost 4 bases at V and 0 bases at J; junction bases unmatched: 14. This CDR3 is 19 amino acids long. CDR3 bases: TGTGCCAGCAGCTCACTCCGGACAGGGAAAAGGCTAGCCAAAAACATTCAGTACTTC. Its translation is CASSSLRTGKRLAKNIQYF.